This is a list of T cell receptor beta chains from one sample in a study of metastatic and nonmetastatic thyroid tumors. TCRdb reanalyzed the PCR reads with MiXCR. The sample lists 6,000 to 6,500 clones, about 29% occurring once. The sample comprised adjacent normal tissue. All receptors come from a female donor with papillary thyroid cancer or a benign thyroid nodule (not recorded which). Some clones in this sample may be carry-over from other donors' samples. The CDR3 runs from the conserved cysteine through the conserved F or W. The order of the fields is D gene, clone size, J gene, V gene, CDR3 protein, CDR3 DNA. The D gene is left open where the match is weak. Clone size appears in some rows only: once, few, many, or a class for an expanded clone.

- medium-sized TRBJ2-7 TRBV20-1 CSVGLQDYEQYF TGCAGTGTTGGCCTACAGGACTACGAGCAGTACTTC
- few TRBJ1-6 TRBV27 CASSLAGRPNSPLHF TGTGCCAGCAGTTTAGCGGGACGGCCAAATTCACCCCTCCACTTT
- - TRBJ2-7 TRBV4-2 CASSQELDSYEQYF TGTGCCAGCAGCCAAGAACTCGACAGCTACGAGCAGTACTTC
TRBD2 - TRBJ2-1 TRBV2 CASSVDGGAYNEQFF TGTGCCAGCAGTGTGGACGGGGGGGCATACAATGAGCAGTTCTTC
- - TRBJ1-1 TRBV20-1 CSARGDRGDTEAFF TGCAGTGCTAGAGGGGACCGTGGGGACACTGAAGCTTTCTTT
- - TRBJ2-5 TRBV20-1 CSARARVTEGTQYF TGCAGTGCTAGAGCTCGTGTCACTGAGGGGACCCAGTACTTC
TRBD2 - TRBJ2-1 TRBV20-1 CSARAIAGKYNEQFF TGCAGTGCTAGAGCCATAGCGGGAAAGTACAATGAGCAGTTCTTC
- few TRBJ2-2 TRBV6-1 CASNRDTNTGELFF TGTGCCAGCAACCGGGACACAAACACCGGGGAGCTGTTTTTT
- few TRBJ2-1 TRBV12-5 CASGPPTGLAVNNEQFF TGTGCTAGTGGTCCCCCGACCGGGCTAGCCGTCAACAATGAGCAGTTCTTC
TRBD2 - TRBJ2-6 TRBV6-1 CASIGGGSGANVLTF TGTGCCAGCATCGGGGGAGGGTCTGGGGCCAACGTCCTGACTTTC
- few TRBJ2-2 TRBV30 CAWSRGELFF TGTGCCTGGAGTCGAGGGGAGCTGTTTTTT
- medium-sized TRBJ2-3 TRBV4-1 CASSQEIGFSTDTQYF TGCGCCAGCAGCCAAGAAATCGGGTTTAGCACAGATACGCAGTATTTT
TRBD2 - TRBJ2-3 TRBV2 CASSEALGGRAGTDTQYF TGTGCCAGCAGTGAAGCGCTTGGCGGGAGGGCGGGCACAGATACGCAGTATTTT
TRBD1 - TRBJ1-1 TRBV7-2 CASNLGGATGAFF TGTGCCAGCAACTTAGGGGGCGCAACTGGGGCTTTCTTT
TRBD1 few TRBJ1-1 TRBV18 CASSPPGQGTNTEAFF TGTGCCAGCTCACCACCGGGACAGGGGACGAACACTGAAGCTTTCTTT
- few TRBJ1-1 TRBV28 CALQGLSTEAFF TGTGCCCTACAGGGTTTAAGCACTGAAGCTTTCTTT
- many TRBJ1-2 TRBV5-4 CASSSYRSQNGYTF TGTGCCAGCAGCTCCTACAGGAGCCAGAATGGCTACACCTTC
TRBD1 few TRBJ1-2 TRBV20-1 CSPQGEGGYGYTF TGCAGTCCCCAGGGGGAGGGTGGCTATGGCTACACCTTC
TRBD2 - TRBJ2-1 TRBV7-2 CASRLSGGASNEQFF TGTGCCAGCAGACTGAGCGGGGGGGCCTCGAATGAGCAGTTCTTC
- few TRBJ1-2 TRBV6-1 CASSENFMEGYTF TGTGCCAGCAGTGAAAACTTCATGGAGGGCTACACCTTC
- large TRBJ1-4 TRBV24-1 CATSDPNRDKRTATNEKLFF TGTGCCACCAGTGACCCTAACCGGGACAAGAGGACTGCAACTAATGAAAAACTGTTTTTT
TRBD2 - TRBJ2-7 TRBV6-2/TRBV6-3 CASSQGLAVHVRYEQYF TGTGCCAGCAGCCAGGGACTAGCGGTCCACGTACGCTACGAGCAGTACTTC
TRBD2 few TRBJ2-7 TRBV6-1 CASSFRSGPSYEQYF TGTGCCAGCAGTTTCCGTAGCGGGCCCTCCTACGAGCAGTACTTC
- few TRBJ2-3 TRBV6-2/TRBV6-3 CASSIGGLMTSTDTQYF TGTGCCAGCAGTATAGGGGGTCTTATGACTAGCACAGATACGCAGTATTTT
- medium-sized TRBJ2-7 TRBV6-5 CASSYPGTYEQYF TGTGCCAGCAGTTACCCCGGGACCTACGAGCAGTACTTC
- few TRBJ2-3 TRBV6-1 CASSEFQGSLADTQYF TGTGCCAGCAGTGAATTCCAGGGGAGTCTTGCAGATACGCAGTATTTT
TRBD2 - TRBJ2-2 TRBV28 CASSRTSAAGELFF TGTGCCAGCAGTCGGACTAGCGCTGCCGGGGAGCTGTTTTTT
- medium-sized TRBJ2-1 TRBV7-9 CASSLARGEQFF TGTGCCAGCAGCTTAGCGCGAGGTGAGCAGTTCTTC
- - TRBJ1-4 TRBV7-9 CASSLVGSQNEKLFF TGTGCCAGCAGCTTAGTGGGCAGCCAAAATGAAAAACTGTTTTTT
- few TRBJ2-6 TRBV19 CASSIKNSGANVLTF TGTGCCAGTAGTATAAAGAACTCTGGGGCCAACGTCCTGACTTTC
TRBD2 many TRBJ2-3 TRBV20-1 CSARGTVRREYSDTQYF TGCAGTGCTAGAGGGACTGTACGGCGGGAGTATAGTGATACGCAGTATTTT
- - TRBJ2-5 TRBV5-1 CASSFSGYGETQYF TGCGCCAGCAGCTTCTCAGGGTACGGAGAGACCCAGTACTTC
TRBD2 once TRBJ2-3 TRBV7-3 CASSLIPGGPIDTQYF TGTGCCAGCAGCTTAATTCCGGGAGGGCCTATAGATACGCAGTATTTT
TRBD2 once TRBJ2-1 TRBV4-2 CASSPRTSGGTYNEQFF TGTGCCAGCAGCCCGCGGACTAGCGGGGGGACCTACAATGAGCAGTTCTTC
- many TRBJ1-1 TRBV18 CASSPDQGTEAFF TGTGCCAGCTCACCAGATCAGGGGACTGAAGCTTTCTTT
TRBD2 - TRBJ2-7 TRBV3-1 CASRPAGGSYEQYF TGTGCCAGCAGACCAGCGGGAGGGTCCTACGAGCAGTACTTC
TRBD2 medium-sized TRBJ2-7 TRBV7-2 CASSPRGGYEQYF TGTGCCAGCAGCCCCCGGGGGGGCTACGAGCAGTACTTC
TRBD1 - TRBJ2-1 TRBV20-1 CSARRGTGGKNEQFF TGCAGTGCTAGACGGGGGACAGGGGGGAAGAATGAGCAGTTCTTC
TRBD1 medium-sized TRBJ1-1 TRBV28 CASSLSPIGQGGRTEAFF TGTGCCAGCAGTTTATCCCCCATAGGACAGGGGGGCAGAACTGAAGCTTTCTTT
- many TRBJ2-7 TRBV6-2/TRBV6-3 CASSYSMVSGDYEQYF TGTGCCAGCAGTTACTCGATGGTCTCGGGTGACTACGAGCAGTACTTC
- - TRBJ2-1 TRBV6-1 CASSWGPNYNEQFF TGTGCCAGCAGTTGGGGCCCAAACTACAATGAGCAGTTCTTC
TRBD2 - TRBJ2-7 TRBV28 CASSLGTSGRMNF TGTGCCAGCAGTTTAGGGACTAGCGGGAGAATGAACTTC
- - TRBJ1-5 TRBV18 CASSPDFGSNQPQHF TGTGCCAGCTCACCGGACTTTGGCTCCAATCAGCCCCAGCATTTT
- - TRBJ2-1 TRBV20-1 CSARRGYTRAYNEQFF TGCAGTGCTAGAAGGGGATATACCCGAGCCTACAATGAGCAGTTCTTC
- - TRBJ1-1 TRBV5-1 CASSSVQGLNTEAFF TGCGCCAGCAGCTCGGTACAGGGACTAAACACTGAAGCTTTCTTT